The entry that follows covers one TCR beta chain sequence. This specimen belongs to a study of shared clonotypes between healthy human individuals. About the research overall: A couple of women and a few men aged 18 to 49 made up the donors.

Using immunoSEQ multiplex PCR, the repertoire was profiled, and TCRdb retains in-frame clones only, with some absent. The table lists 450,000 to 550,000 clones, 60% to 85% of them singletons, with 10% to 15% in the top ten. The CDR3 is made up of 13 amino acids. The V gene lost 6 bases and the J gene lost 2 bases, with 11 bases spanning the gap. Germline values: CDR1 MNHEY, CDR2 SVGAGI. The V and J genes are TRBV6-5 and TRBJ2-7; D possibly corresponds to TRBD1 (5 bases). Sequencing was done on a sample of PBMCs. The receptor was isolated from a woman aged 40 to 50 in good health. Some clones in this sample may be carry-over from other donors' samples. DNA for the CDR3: TGTGCCAGCAGGACCTGGGGCACCTACGAGCAGTACTTC. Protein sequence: CASRTWGTYEQYF.